The 14 T cell receptor beta chains given below trace back to one sample, sequenced in a study of T cell repertoires in cytomegalovirus infection. In TCRdb, the reads were re-called with MiXCR into one record per CDR3 protein. Among roughly 920,000 distinct CDR3 sequences listed, about a third were seen once. For these receptors, no antigen is known. The sequences come from cultured CD8+ T cells from PBMCs, collected from culture after CMV antigen stimulation. The receptors were sampled from a human donor in good health (CMV status not recorded). Some clones in this sample may be carry-over from other donors' samples.

The rearrangement links TRBV4-1 to TRBJ2-7; possibly TRBD2 for D (6 bases). The V gene's germline CDR1 is MGHRA and CDR2 YSYEKL. This CDR3 is built from 15 residues. Trimming stripped 5 bases from V and 0 bases from J, with 14 bases between. The DNA for the CDR3 is TGCGCCAGCAGCAGACTACGGGGGAGCTCCTACGAGCAGTACGTC. This gives the protein CASSRLRGSSYEQYV.

This clonotype was observed a few times. The chain combines TRBV6-1 with TRBJ2-2; D perhaps matches TRBD2 (7 bases). V dropped 8 bases and J dropped 2 bases, with 21 bases sitting between them. CDR3 length: 17 residues. The germline V gene encodes CDR1 MNHNS and CDR2 SASEGT. Written as DNA, the CDR3 is TGTGCCAGCCCTGTGGGGGGGGCGATTGGAAACACCGGGGAGCTGTTTTTT. Amino acid sequence: CASPVGGAIGNTGELFF.

V gene TRBV9 combines with J gene TRBJ2-3; TRBD1 matches at 10 bases. Germline-derived CDR1 and CDR2 are SGDLS and YYNGEE. J lost 4 bases, V lost 0 bases, and 8 bases had no gene match. The CDR3 totals 17 residues. The CDR3 DNA reads as TGTGCCAGCAGCGTAGTCGCCGGGACAGGGGAAGCAGATACGCAGTATTTT. This encodes CASSVVAGTGEADTQYF.

This chain connects TRBV5-4 to TRBJ2-5, with TRBD1 as a possible D gene (5 bases). V was pared by 6 bases and J by 0 bases, with 9 bases between. The germline V gene encodes CDR1 SGHNT and CDR2 YYREEE (reference sequence). CDR3 length: 13 residues. This chain's CDR3 is CASMGPDQETQYF. DNA for the CDR3: TGTGCCAGCATGGGGCCGGACCAAGAGACCCAGTACTTC.

There are a few counts of this clonotype. A junction end diverges from the germline sequence, so it may reflect a read error. This chain joins TRBV7-7 and TRBJ2-3; D is uncertain. This CDR3 contains 13 residues. The germline CDR1 and CDR2 sequences are SSHAT and FNYEAQ (reference sequence). Written as DNA, the CDR3 is TGTGCTAGCAGCTTTCAGCTCACAGATACGCAGTATTTT. Residues: CASSFQLTDTQYF. The full variable domain, in which reference TRBV7-7 and TRBJ2-3 provide the parts outside the CDR3, is GAGVSQSPRYKVTKRGQDVTLRCDPISSHATLYWYQQALGQGPEFLTYFNYEAQPDKSGLPSDRFSAERPEGSISTLTIQRTEQRDSAMYRCASSFQLTDTQYFGPGTRLTVL.

J is TRBJ1-1 and V is TRBV24-1, with a possible D match to TRBD1 (5 bases). V lost 2 bases and J 0 bases, leaving 9 bases between the germline ends. This CDR3 spans 15 amino acids. CDR1 KGHDR and CDR2 SFDVKD come from the germline V gene. The CDR3 bases are TGTGCCACCAGTGATTCCGGGACTGTGAACACTGAAGCTTTCTTT. Translating it yields CATSDSGTVNTEAFF.

V and J are TRBV27 and TRBJ2-3; possibly TRBD1 for D (6 bases). Deletions cut 0 bases from V and 0 bases from J, with 31 bases between. The CDR3 runs to 23 residues. Germline V CDR1 and CDR2: MNHEY, SMNVEV (reference sequence). The CDR3 bases are TGTGCCAGCAGTTTATCGCTGCAGGGGAACACCGCCTGTATTCTTGTAAGCACAGATACGCAGTATTTT. The encoded protein is CASSLSLQGNTACILVSTDTQYF.

The J gene is TRBJ2-7, the V gene TRBV6-5, with 7 positions matching TRBD1. The CDR3 totals 16 residues. Per germline, CDR1 MNHEY and CDR2 SVGAGI. The V and J ends lost 3 bases and 1 base, in that order; junction bases with no gene match: 9. The DNA of the CDR3 is TGTGCCAGCAGTTATCAAACAGGGGTGCAGTCCTACGAGCAGTACTTC. Amino acid sequence: CASSYQTGVQSYEQYF.

V usage is TRBV6-6 and J usage is TRBJ1-4; D perhaps matches TRBD1 (6 bases). The V and J ends lost 8 bases and 8 bases respectively, with 15 bases between them. CDR3 length: 13 residues. Germline loops: CDR1 MNHNY, CDR2 SVGAGI (reference sequence). The CDR3 sequence is CASLEGGNEKLFF. The CDR3 DNA reads TGTGCCAGCCTGGAGGGGGGAAACGAAAAACTGTTTTTT.

In the case of this clonotype: The final CDR3 position lacks the conserved phenylalanine or tryptophan, pointing to a likely read error. The chain joins TRBV7-4 to TRBJ2-5, with 8 positions matching TRBD1. The CDR3 is made up of 16 amino acids. V gave up 2 bases and J gave up 2 bases; unmatched junction bases: 7. Per germline, CDR1 SGHVT and CDR2 SQSDAQ. The CDR3 here is CASSLRDRGRQETQYL. CDR3 bases: TGTGCCAGCAGCTTAAGAGACAGGGGTCGACAAGAGACCCAGTACCTC.

Ten or more counts support this clonotype. V is TRBV7-6 and J is TRBJ2-1; D uncertain. V shed 1 base and J shed 4 bases, with 11 bases lying between them. Germline V lookup: CDR1 SGHVS, CDR2 FNYEAQ. This CDR3 is built from 15 residues. CDR3 coding DNA: TGTGCCAGCAGCTTAGGGCGAATCTCTTACAATGAGCAGTTCTTC. Translated, it gives CASSLGRISYNEQFF.

This chain uses TRBV6-1 with TRBJ1-2; TRBD1 matches 7 bases. Trimming removed 1 base from V and 8 bases from J; junction bases left unmatched: 7. Germline lookup yields CDR1 MNHNS and CDR2 SASEGT. The CDR3 is made up of 14 amino acids. The CDR3: CASSEGDSLLGYTF. The CDR3 DNA reads TGTGCCAGCAGTGAAGGGGACAGTCTCTTGGGCTACACCTTC.

This clonotype occurred a few times. The chain is built from TRBV19 and TRBJ2-1; the D is unclear. V shed 6 bases and J shed 7 bases, with 22 bases lying between them. This CDR3 is 16 amino acids long. The germline V gene has CDR1 LNHDA and CDR2 SQIVND (reference sequence). CDR3 sequence reads: CASSRNFGPPGNEQFF. The CDR3, as DNA: TGTGCCAGTAGCCGGAACTTCGGACCGCCCGGGAATGAGCAGTTCTTC.

This clonotype appeared a few times. This rearrangement joins TRBV7-9 to TRBJ2-6; D uncertain. Germline CDR1 and CDR2: SEHNR and FQNEAQ (reference sequence). The germline V and J ends were trimmed by 1 base and 6 bases, with 10 bases remaining between them. This CDR3 has 15 residues. As DNA, the CDR3 is TGTGCCAGCAGCTTAGGTACCCCGGCGGCCAACGTCCTGACTTTC. Translation gives CASSLGTPAANVLTF.